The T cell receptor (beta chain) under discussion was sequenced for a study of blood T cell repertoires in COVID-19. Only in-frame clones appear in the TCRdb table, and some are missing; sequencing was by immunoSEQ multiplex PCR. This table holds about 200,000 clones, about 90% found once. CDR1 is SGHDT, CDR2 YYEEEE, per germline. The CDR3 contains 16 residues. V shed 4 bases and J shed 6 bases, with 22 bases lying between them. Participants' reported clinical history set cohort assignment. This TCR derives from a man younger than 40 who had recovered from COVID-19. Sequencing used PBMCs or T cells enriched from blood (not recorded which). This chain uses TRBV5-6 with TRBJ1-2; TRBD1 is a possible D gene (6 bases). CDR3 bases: TGTGCCAGCAGCCGAACACTGGTAGGGGGAGAGAATGGCTACACCTTC. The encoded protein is CASSRTLVGGENGYTF.